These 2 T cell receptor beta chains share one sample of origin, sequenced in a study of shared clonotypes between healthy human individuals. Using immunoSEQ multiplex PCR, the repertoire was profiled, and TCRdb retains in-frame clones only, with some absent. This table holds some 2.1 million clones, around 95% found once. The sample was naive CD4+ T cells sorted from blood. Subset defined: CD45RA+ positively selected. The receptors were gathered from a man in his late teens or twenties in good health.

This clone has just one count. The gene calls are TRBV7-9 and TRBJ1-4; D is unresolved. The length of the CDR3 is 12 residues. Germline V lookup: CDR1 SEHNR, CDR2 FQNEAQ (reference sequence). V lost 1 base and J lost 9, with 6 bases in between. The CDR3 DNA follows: TGTGCCAGCAGCTTAGACAGTCAAAAACTGTTTTTT. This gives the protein CASSLDSQKLFF.

In nucleotides, the CDR3 is TGCAGCGTTCGGCGGGACACACAAAGAGAGACCCAGTACTTC. It yields the protein CSVRRDTQRETQYF. This chain uses TRBV29-1 with TRBJ2-5; D tentatively reads TRBD1 or TRBD2 (6 bases each). The CDR3 extends over 14 amino acids. V was clipped by 5 bases and J by 4 bases, with 17 bases between them. CDR1 is SQVTM, CDR2 ANQGSEA, per germline.